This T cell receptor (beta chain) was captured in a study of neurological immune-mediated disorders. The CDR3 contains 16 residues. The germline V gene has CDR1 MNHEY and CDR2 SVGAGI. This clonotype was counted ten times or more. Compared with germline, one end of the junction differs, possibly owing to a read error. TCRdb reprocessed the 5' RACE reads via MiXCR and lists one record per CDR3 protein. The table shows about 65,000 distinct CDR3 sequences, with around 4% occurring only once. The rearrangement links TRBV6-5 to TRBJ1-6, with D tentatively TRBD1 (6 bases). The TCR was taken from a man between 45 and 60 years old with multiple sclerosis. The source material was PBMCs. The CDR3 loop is CASSGQFTSYNSPLNF. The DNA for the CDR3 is TGTGCCAGCAGTGGACAGTTTACCTCCTATAATTCACCCCTCAACTTT.